This record looks at one T cell receptor (beta chain) sequence and its context. This receptor's antigen is unknown. No much larger clone exists at a distance of one base, and base qualities are not known. The record originates from a study of T cells in Graves' hyperthyroidism and ophthalmopathy (dated by TCRdb to 2018 to 2020). Notes on the research overall: Peripheral blood samples were taken at the time of initial diagnosis, prior to any treatment. After blood sampling, hyperthyroidism patients were treated with methimazole at a starting dose of 30 mg daily, and ophthalmopathy patients were treated with high-dose intravenous methylprednisolone. In roughly six Graves' hyperthyroidism patients, the study also compared T-cell repertoires from thyroid tissue with T-cell repertoires from blood. According to the paper, TCR Vbeta CDR3 sequencing was carried out on 135 peripheral blood samples, which came from about 45 ophthalmopathy, some 73 hyperthyroidism and about 17 progressor patients. To identify TCR V-J signatures that set the groups apart, the researchers used a discovery cohort of about a hundred patients, made up of 40 to 45 with Graves' ophthalmopathy and 57 with stable Graves' hyperthyroidism. The 100 discovery patients were divided at random into training and test sets in a 7:3 ratio. Prospective prediction of ophthalmopathy was tested in an independent validation cohort of approximately 19 hyperthyroidism patients and 15 to 17 patients who later progressed to ophthalmopathy. The full study reports these points: During validation, the model predicted progression to ophthalmopathy a median of approximately 6 months ahead of onset, with around 71% sensitivity and roughly 75% specificity. Most expanded thyroid clonotypes (frequency above 0.001) were also detected in blood, suggesting blood repertoires may reflect thyroid immune responses. A 13 V-J signature model separated ophthalmopathy from stable hyperthyroidism, with 87.88% sensitivity and around 84% specificity in cross-validation and 80%/75% in testing. No statistical method was used to fix the sample size in advance, and group allocation was not hidden from the investigators.

The CDR3 holds 15 amino acids from the cysteine to the phenylalanine. Only the CDR3 DNA is retained, 45 bases long and in frame from the first base. V is cut back by 7 bases and J by 9 bases, with 12 bases in the junction unmatched. Ophthalmopathy patients had moderately to severely active disease, Clinical Activity Score of at least 3, NOSPECS grade of at least 4, and duration under 3 months. Patients with uncontrolled infections, other autoimmune diseases, pregnancy or lactation were excluded. Diagnoses were established on the basis of clinical symptoms, serum thyroxine and TRAb, thyroid ultrasound, and orbital computed tomography. PBMCs were isolated from approximately 10 ml of fresh peripheral blood by Ficoll-Paque density gradient centrifugation. Total RNA was extracted with Trizol reagent, and quality was checked on an Agilent 2100 Bioanalyzer. Amplification of TCR beta CDR3 regions was carried out from RNA transcripts. For the first round of RT-PCR on the TCR CDR3, the HTBI primer set was used together with the Qiagen OneStep RT-PCR kit. A second multiplex PCR round built the libraries, followed by size selection and purification. Sequencing of the libraries was done on an Illumina HiSeq2000 using paired-end 100 bp reads. The published analysis was carried out like this. SOAPnuke was used to process the raw data, with reads discarded if the reads contained adapters or uncalled bases, had a mean Phred below 15, or lacked an exact constant-primer or identifier match. COPE v1.2.5 was used to merge the high-quality paired reads, and each unique nucleotide sequence was defined as a clonotype. MiTCR v1.1 was used to align clonotypes to the IMGT TRBV, TRBD and TRBJ reference segments. Analysis was restricted to V-J combinations with a frequency above 0.0001, which covered approximately 99% of repertoires. The TCS score was defined as F50 (clonal expansion) divided by E x V (chaos), with BLOSUM62-based TCRdist calculated between CDR3 peptides within each V-J. Welch's t-statistics and random forest reduced several hundred V-J features to around 14, which were used in a naive Bayes classifier (R e1071). The raw public data were reprocessed by TCRdb itself: fastp quality trimming at Q25, MiXCR clonotype calling, in-frame beta chains only. A single entry per CDR3 protein holds the most common genes and DNA from its merged rows. The V and J calls, along with clone size, are taken from TCRdb and not from the paper's own processing. The sample has 640,000 or so distinct CDR3 sequences on record, approximately 15% of them singletons. The ten largest clones capture roughly 7% of the sample.

The rearrangement combines TRBV12-3 or TRBV12-4 with TRBJ2-1; 10 bases in the middle match TRBD1. The receptor was isolated from a woman under 30 with Graves' ophthalmopathy. The sample was blood. The DNA sequence is TGTGCCAGCACCGACCTTCGGACAGGGGGGAGTGAGCAGTTCTTC. Its coded protein is CASTDLRTGGSEQFF.